The 11 T cell receptor beta chains below all came from one sample that was sequenced in a study of neurological immune-mediated disorders. From the 5' RACE reads, TCRdb called clonotypes with MiXCR, one entry per CDR3 protein. The top ten hold 3.5% to 5% of the sample, which has about 49,000 distinct CDR3 sequences, roughly 13% seen once. Time point given: longitudinal time-point 2. Sequencing was done on a sample of PBMCs. The source is a male donor with HTLV-1-associated myelopathy (HAM/TSP).

This clonotype is judged medium-sized. The gene calls are TRBV12-3 or TRBV12-4 and TRBJ1-1; unclear D gene. Between the trimmed V and J ends, which lost 5 bases and 4 bases, there was a span of 14 bases. The CDR3 covers 14 residues. CDR3 DNA sequence: TGTGCCAGCAGTAGCGAGTACGGACGCACTGAAGCTTTCTTT. As protein: CASSSEYGRTEAFF.

This clonotype has at least ten counts. The chain combines TRBV29-1 with TRBJ1-1; D not certain. The germline V gene has CDR1 SQVTM and CDR2 ANQGSEA. CDR3 size: 14 residues. V was trimmed by 2 bases and J by 4 bases, leaving 14 bases between them. The CDR3 loop reads CSVELKGVGTEAFF. In DNA, the CDR3 is TGCAGCGTTGAACTGAAGGGAGTCGGCACTGAAGCTTTCTTT.

This clonotype was counted ten times or more. The chain uses TRBV20-1 and TRBJ1-3; D not certain. This CDR3 contains 15 residues. Trimming pared 2 bases from V and 0 bases from J, leaving 11 bases between. Germline V gene sequence: CDR1 DFQATT, CDR2 SNEGSKA (reference sequence). CDR3 coding DNA: TGCAGTGCTAGAAAGGACGGGGACTCTGGAAACACCATATATTTT. It encodes CSARKDGDSGNTIYF.

This clonotype was counted ten times or more. The rearrangement links TRBV7-9 to TRBJ2-7; D perhaps matches TRBD2 (5 bases). The V end lost 4 bases, the J end lost 4 bases, and 17 bases lay between the germline ends. Germline loops: CDR1 SEHNR, CDR2 FQNEAQ (reference sequence). The CDR3 is 15 residues long. The CDR3 bases are TGTGCCAGCAGCTCACCCGGGGTAGGGTGGTACGAGCAGTACTTC. Encoded protein: CASSSPGVGWYEQYF.

This clonotype showed up many times. The V and J genes are TRBV5-1 and TRBJ1-5; D not resolved. The V end was cut by 1 base, the J end by 2 bases, with 7 bases between. CDR1 SGHRS and CDR2 YFSETQ come from the germline V gene. The CDR3 covers 14 residues. The CDR3 region is CASSLTHGNQPQHF. The CDR3 DNA reads as TGCGCCAGCAGCTTGACCCACGGCAATCAGCCCCAGCATTTT.

This clonotype was detected many times. This chain links TRBV6-5 with TRBJ2-3; the match to TRBD2 covers 9 bases. The V segment lost 8 bases and the J segment 8 bases; nucleotides outside the gene matches: 14. This CDR3 has 15 residues. Germline V gene lookup returns CDR1 MNHEY and CDR2 SVGAGI. In nucleotides, the CDR3 is TGTGCCAGCGAGACCGGCGGGGGGGCCCCGGGTACGCAGTATTTT. Its protein is CASETGGGAPGTQYF.

At least ten counts were recorded for this clonotype. This chain joins TRBV10-3 and TRBJ2-1; the D gene is possibly TRBD2 (6 bases). The germline V gene has CDR1 ENHRY and CDR2 SYGVKD. The germline V and J ends were trimmed by 6 bases and 5 bases, with 14 bases remaining between them. This CDR3 has 14 amino acids. The CDR3 loop is CAIRPGTGNNEQFF. The CDR3 DNA sequence: TGTGCCATCAGACCCGGGACTGGTAACAATGAGCAGTTCTTC.

This clonotype was seen many times. This chain uses TRBV5-1 with TRBJ2-7; D call uncertain. The CDR3 runs 13 residues. Germline V gives CDR1 SGHRS, CDR2 YFSETQ. Trimming removed 0 bases at V and 3 bases at J, with 7 bases between. CDR3 sequence (DNA): TGCGCCAGCAGCTTGGGACTCTTCTACGAGCAGTACTTC. It translates to CASSLGLFYEQYF. Full variable domain (outside the CDR3, taken from reference TRBV5-1 and TRBJ2-7): KAGVTQTPRYLIKTRGQQVTLSCSPISGHRSVSWYQQTPGQGLQFLFEYFSETQRNKGNFPGRFSGRQFSNSRSEMNVSTLELGDSALYLCASSLGLFYEQYFGPGTRLTVT.

V is TRBV7-6 and J is TRBJ1-1, with TRBD1 identical over 7 bases. This CDR3 is built from 15 residues. Germline trimming cut 0 bases from V and 5 bases from J; bases unmatched to any gene: 6. CDR1 and CDR2 (germline): SGHVS, FNYEAQ. The DNA for the CDR3 is TGTGCCAGCAGCTTAGCGCCCAGGGGGGGGACTGAAGCTTTCTTT. Protein product: CASSLAPRGGTEAFF.

This clonotype has a count of ten or more. The genes are TRBV9 and TRBJ1-2, with a tentative D call TRBD1 (5 bases). Germline lookup yields CDR1 SGDLS and CDR2 YYNGEE. Between the trimmed V and J ends, which lost 0 bases and 4 bases, there was a span of 13 bases. CDR3 length: 15 residues. CDR3 sequence (DNA): TGTGCCAGCAGCGTAGTTGCAGGGCCTTCCTATGGCTACACCTTC. This codes for CASSVVAGPSYGYTF.

As for this clonotype: A clone one base away is much larger, so this may be a read error. J is TRBJ2-2 and V is TRBV5-1; tentative D call: TRBD1 (5 bases). V lost 5 bases and J 7 bases, leaving 15 bases between the germline ends. The CDR3 loop spans 14 amino acids. Germline CDR1 and CDR2: SGHRS and YFSETQ. DNA of the CDR3: TGCGCCAGCAGTTTACATGGGGCTAGCGGGGAGCTGTTTTTT. This translates into CASSLHGASGELFF.